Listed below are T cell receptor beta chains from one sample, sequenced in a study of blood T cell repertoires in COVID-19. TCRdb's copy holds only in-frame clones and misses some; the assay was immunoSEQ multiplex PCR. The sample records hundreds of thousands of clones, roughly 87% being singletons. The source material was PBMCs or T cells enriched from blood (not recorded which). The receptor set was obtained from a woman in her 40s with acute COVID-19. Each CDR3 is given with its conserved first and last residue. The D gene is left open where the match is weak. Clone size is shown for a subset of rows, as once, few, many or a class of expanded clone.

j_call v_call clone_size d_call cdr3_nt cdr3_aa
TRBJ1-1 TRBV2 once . TGTGCCAGCAGAGCCGGGACCGGGGGTGGGGAGAACACTGAAGCTTTCTTT CASRAGTGGGENTEAFF
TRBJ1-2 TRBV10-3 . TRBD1 TGTGCCATCAGTGGGCGGGACAGGGGGAGTGCTAACTATGGCTACACCTTC CAISGRDRGSANYGYTF
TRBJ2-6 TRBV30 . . TGTGCCTGGAGTAGTGAGGGGGCCAACGTCCTGACTTTC CAWSSEGANVLTF
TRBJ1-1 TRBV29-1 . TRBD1 TGCAGCGCCCGCGGACAGGGGAGCACTGAAGCTTTCTTT CSARGQGSTEAFF
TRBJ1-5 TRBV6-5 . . TGTGCCAGCAAGGGAGGGGTCAATCAGCCCCAGCATTTT CASKGGVNQPQHF
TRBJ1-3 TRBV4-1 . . TGCGCCAGCAGCCAAGGTCGTGTCACGGGGGCTGGAAACACCATATATTTT CASSQGRVTGAGNTIYF
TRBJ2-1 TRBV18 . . TGTGCCAGCTCATCCGACAGCCCCCGTTTAGGTGAGCAGTTCTTC CASSSDSPRLGEQFF
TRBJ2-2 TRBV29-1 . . TGCAGCGTGCAGGAAACCGGGGAGCTGTTTTTT CSVQETGELFF
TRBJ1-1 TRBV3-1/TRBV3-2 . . TGTGCCAGCAGCCACCTAGGATCGGGGGAGATCACTGAAGCTTTCTTT CASSHLGSGEITEAFF
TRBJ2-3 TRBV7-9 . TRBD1 TGTGCCAGCAGCTTAGAGGCAGGGGGCGCTAGCACAGATACGCAGTATTTT CASSLEAGGASTDTQYF
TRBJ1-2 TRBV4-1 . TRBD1 TGCGCCAGCAGCGGACAGGGGTGGGGCTACACCTTC CASSGQGWGYTF
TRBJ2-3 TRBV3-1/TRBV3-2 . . TGTGCCAGCAGCCAGTTAGCCACCACAGATACGCAGTATTTT CASSQLATTDTQYF
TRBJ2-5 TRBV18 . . TGTGCCAGCTCACCGACTGGGGAGACCCAGTACTTC CASSPTGETQYF
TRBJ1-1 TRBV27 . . TGTGCCAGCAGTTTAAGTGGGACTACAAATTTAGGCACTGAAGCTTTCTTT CASSLSGTTNLGTEAFF
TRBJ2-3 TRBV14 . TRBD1 TGTGCCAGCAGCCGAGACAGGGGTACCACAGATACGCAGTATTTT CASSRDRGTTDTQYF
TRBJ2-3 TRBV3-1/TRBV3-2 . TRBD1 TGTGCCAGCAGCCCGACAGGGTTCAAATCTTCTAGCACAGATACGCAGTATTTT CASSPTGFKSSSTDTQYF
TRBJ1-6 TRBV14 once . TGTGCCAGCAGCCAAGAAAAGGGGGTCGGGAATTCACCCCTCCACTTT CASSQEKGVGNSPLHF
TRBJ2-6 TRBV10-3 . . TGTGCCATCACAGGGGGACTCTCTGGGGCCAACGTCCTGACTTTC CAITGGLSGANVLTF
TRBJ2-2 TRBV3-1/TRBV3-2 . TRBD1 TGTGCCAGCAGCCGGAAACCCAGGGGGCCGGCCGGGGAGCTGTTTTTT CASSRKPRGPAGELFF
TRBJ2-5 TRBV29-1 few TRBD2 TGCAGCGCCGGGACTAGCGGATCCCTGGCCGACTTC CSAGTSGSLADF